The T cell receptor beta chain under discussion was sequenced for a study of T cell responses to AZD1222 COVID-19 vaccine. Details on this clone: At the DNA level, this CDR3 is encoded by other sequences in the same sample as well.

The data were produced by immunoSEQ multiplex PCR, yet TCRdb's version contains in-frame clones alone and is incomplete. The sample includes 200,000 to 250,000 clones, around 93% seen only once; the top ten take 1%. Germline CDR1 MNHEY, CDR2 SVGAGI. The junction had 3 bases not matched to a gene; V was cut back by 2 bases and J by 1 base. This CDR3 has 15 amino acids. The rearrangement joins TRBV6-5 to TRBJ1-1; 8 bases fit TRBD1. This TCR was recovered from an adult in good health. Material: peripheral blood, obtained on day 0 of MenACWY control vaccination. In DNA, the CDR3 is TGTGCCAGCAGTTACCCTGGACAGGGGAACACTGAAGCTTTCTTT. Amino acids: CASSYPGQGNTEAFF.